Listed here are 17 T cell receptor beta chains from one sample, sequenced in a study of vaccination and CD4 T cells after COVID-19 (dated by TCRdb to the early 2020s). Per the publication, the time point label means: late sampling 161 to 241 days after vaccination in three convalescent patients. Interpreted using the paper, the treatment or condition label stands for: roughly ten-day PBMC culture with coronavirus spike peptide pools or control peptides (ViraFEST assay). No cognate antigen is known for these TCRs. Library construction relied on PCR. Sequencing took place on an Illumina iSeq 100. DNA from cultured CD4+ T cells underwent TCR sequencing with the Oncomine TCR Beta short-read assay at the Johns Hopkins FTIC core. In TCRdb, the public reads were trimmed at Q25 with fastp and aligned with MiXCR, with productive beta chains retained. A single entry per CDR3 protein holds the most common genes and DNA from its merged rows. The sample includes about 21,000 distinct CDR3 sequences, with approximately 38% observed a single time. The ten largest clones capture about 3% of the sample.

This material consisted of CD4+ T cells from blood, cultured in vitro, taken about 7 months after SARS-CoV-2 vaccination. The receptor set was obtained from a human donor who had recovered from COVID-19.

This clonotype was seen a single time. The rearrangement uses TRBV6-1 and TRBJ1-4, with D perhaps TRBD1 (6 bases). The V end lost 6 bases, the J end lost 4 bases, and 6 bases lay between the germline ends. The germline CDR1 and CDR2 sequences are MNHNS and SASEGT. This CDR3 region has 12 residues. In nucleotides, the CDR3 is TGTGCCAGCAGGGACAGTAATGAAAAACTGTTTTTT. It translates to CASRDSNEKLFF.

The V and J genes are TRBV27 and TRBJ2-5, with a tentative D call TRBD2 (7 bases). The CDR3 runs 15 residues. The ends were cut back, 3 bases at V and 1 base at J, with 12 bases in the middle. The germline V gene encodes CDR1 MNHEY and CDR2 SMNVEV (reference sequence). The chain's CDR3 is CASSLWGGGQETQYF. CDR3 DNA: TGTGCCAGCAGTTTGTGGGGAGGGGGCCAAGAGACCCAGTACTTC.

The chain couples TRBV19 to TRBJ1-5; 8 positions match TRBD1. The germline gives CDR1 LNHDA, CDR2 SQIVND (reference sequence). The CDR3 contains 14 residues. V shed 7 bases, J shed 6 bases, and the junction held 8 bases outside the gene matches. The DNA for the CDR3 is TGTGCCAGTACCCGGACAGGGCTGGGTCAGCCCCAGCATTTT. It is translated as CASTRTGLGQPQHF. The whole variable domain, remainder taken from reference TRBV19 and TRBJ1-5, is DGGITQSPKYLFRKEGQNVTLSCEQNLNHDAMYWYRQDPGQGLRLIYYSQIVNDFQKGDIAEGYSVSREKKESFPLTVTSAQKNPTAFYLCASTRTGLGQPQHFGDGTRLSIL.

The V gene is TRBV7-9, the J gene TRBJ2-3; the D is unclear. The CDR3 is made up of 14 amino acids. Germline V gene sequence: CDR1 SEHNR, CDR2 FQNEAQ (reference sequence). Trimming shortened V by 1 base and J by 1 base, and 6 bases separated the two germline ends. The DNA of the CDR3 is TGTGCCAGCAGCTTAGGGGTAGGCACAGATACGCAGTATTTT. Its protein is CASSLGVGTDTQYF.

The genes are TRBV30 and TRBJ2-7; TRBD1 agrees at 8 bases. This CDR3 spans 12 amino acids. The V and J ends lost 8 bases and 7 bases, in that order; junction bases with no gene match: 10. The germline V gene has CDR1 GTSNPN and CDR2 SVGIG (reference sequence). The CDR3 sequence: CAGTQGAREQYF. The CDR3 bases are TGTGCCGGGACCCAGGGGGCGCGGGAGCAGTACTTC.

The genes are TRBV27 and TRBJ2-7; 10 bases align to TRBD1. Germline loops: CDR1 MNHEY, CDR2 SMNVEV (reference sequence). With 1 base clipped from V and 2 bases from J, the junction kept 5 bases outside the gene matches. The CDR3 covers 16 residues. In DNA form, the CDR3 reads TGTGCCAGCAGTTTATTTGGGACAGGGGAACCCTACGAGCAGTACTTC. Residues: CASSLFGTGEPYEQYF.

The table lists this clonotype with a few counts. V and J are TRBV5-4 and TRBJ1-6; 7 bases map to TRBD1. This CDR3 has 14 amino acids. Germline loops: CDR1 SGHNT, CDR2 YYREEE (reference sequence). V gave up 3 bases and J gave up 9 bases; unmatched junction bases: 6. CDR3 sequence (DNA): TGTGCCAGCAGCTGGGAAGGGGGCAGTTCACCCCTCCACTTT. Translated: CASSWEGGSSPLHF.

The gene calls are TRBV12-3 or TRBV12-4 and TRBJ1-2; D ambiguous. Trimming took off 3 bases at V and 1 base at J, with 9 bases between the two ends. The CDR3 runs 14 residues. The CDR3 DNA is TGTGCCAGCAGTTTCGAGCTACGTAACTATGGCTACACCTTC. It is translated as CASSFELRNYGYTF.

This rearrangement joins TRBV12-3 or TRBV12-4 to TRBJ1-5; TRBD1 matches 8 bases. With V trimmed by 3 bases and J by 7 bases, 8 bases remained unmatched. The CDR3 sequence is 15 residues long. Here the CDR3 reads CASSLYDRGLQPQHF. DNA of the CDR3: TGTGCCAGCAGTTTGTACGACAGGGGACTGCAGCCCCAGCATTTT.

The chain joins TRBV20-1 to TRBJ2-1, with 11 bases fitting TRBD2. Per germline, CDR1 DFQATT and CDR2 SNEGSKA (reference sequence). The CDR3 runs to 17 residues. V shed 0 bases and J 5 bases; nucleotides not matched to a gene: 9. CDR3 nucleotide sequence: TGCAGTGCTAGAGATGCCTCGGCTAGCGGGAGGAACAATGAGCAGTTCTTC. Residues: CSARDASASGRNNEQFF.

This chain uses TRBV6-1 with TRBJ2-5; D uncertain. There are 11 residues in the CDR3. The germline V gene has CDR1 MNHNS and CDR2 SASEGT. The V end was cut by 6 bases, the J end by 1 base, with 3 bases between. In DNA form, the CDR3 reads TGTGCCAGCAGGTCCCAAGAGACCCAGTACTTC. It yields the protein CASRSQETQYF.

This clonotype was observed a single time. This chain joins TRBV9 and TRBJ1-1; no clear D. Between the trimmed V and J ends, which lost 1 base and 0 bases, there was a span of 10 bases. Germline-derived CDR1 and CDR2 are SGDLS and YYNGEE. This CDR3 contains 15 residues. The CDR3 DNA follows: TGTGCCAGCAGCGTAAGGGTAGACATGAACACTGAAGCTTTCTTT. This codes for CASSVRVDMNTEAFF.

The chain joins TRBV27 to TRBJ2-1; D gene uncertain. Germline CDR1 reads MNHEY; CDR2 reads SMNVEV (reference sequence). The V end was cut by 7 bases, the J end by 7 bases, with 20 bases between. The CDR3 is made up of 15 amino acids. This chain's CDR3 is CASTLAFGRLNEQFF. CDR3 sequence (DNA): TGTGCCAGCACCCTCGCCTTCGGGCGCCTTAATGAGCAGTTCTTC.

In this sample, this clonotype turned up a few times. The chain joins TRBV7-9 to TRBJ2-7; 8 positions agree with TRBD1. Trimming removed 1 base from V and 6 bases from J; junction bases left unmatched: 11. The CDR3 totals 16 residues. CDR1 and CDR2 from the germline V gene are SEHNR and FQNEAQ (reference sequence). CDR3 sequence: CASSLGSRTGKVEQYF. Here the CDR3 DNA reads TGTGCCAGCAGCTTAGGGTCCCGGACAGGGAAGGTCGAGCAGTACTTC.

This clonotype has more than one count but fewer than ten. CDR3 in amino acids: CASSGQGSGTDTQYF. The CDR3 nucleotides are TGTGCCAGCAGCGGACAGGGGAGTGGCACAGATACGCAGTATTTT. The chain combines TRBV7-2 with TRBJ2-3, with 9 nucleotides matching TRBD1. The V and J ends lost 5 bases and 1 base, in that order; junction bases with no gene match: 4. The CDR3 covers 15 residues. Germline-derived CDR1 and CDR2 are SGHTA and FQGNSA.

This CDR3 is CASSFGPGQGYGYTF. CDR3 bases: TGTGCCAGCAGCTTTGGTCCGGGACAGGGCTATGGCTACACCTTC. The chain recombines TRBV5-6 with TRBJ1-2; 9 positions match TRBD1. Germline values: CDR1 SGHDT, CDR2 YYEEEE. V shed 2 bases, J shed 4 bases, and the junction held 6 bases outside the gene matches. CDR3 length equals 15 residues.

This clonotype was recorded a few times. This chain uses TRBV7-2 with TRBJ1-5; D is possibly TRBD1 (5 bases). Between the trimmed V and J ends, which lost 6 bases and 6 bases, there was a span of 24 bases. Germline CDR1 SGHTA, CDR2 FQGNSA. This CDR3 comprises 17 residues. The CDR3 reads CASSRGVQAGLGQPQHF. The CDR3 coding sequence is TGTGCCAGCAGTAGGGGCGTGCAGGCTGGGTTAGGTCAGCCCCAGCATTTT. The whole variable domain, filled in from reference TRBV7-2 and TRBJ1-5, reads GAGVSQSPSNKVTEKGKDVELRCDPISGHTALYWYRQSLGQGLEFLIYFQGNSAPDKSGLPSDRFSAERTGGSVSTLTIQRTQQEDSAVYLCASSRGVQAGLGQPQHFGDGTRLSIL.